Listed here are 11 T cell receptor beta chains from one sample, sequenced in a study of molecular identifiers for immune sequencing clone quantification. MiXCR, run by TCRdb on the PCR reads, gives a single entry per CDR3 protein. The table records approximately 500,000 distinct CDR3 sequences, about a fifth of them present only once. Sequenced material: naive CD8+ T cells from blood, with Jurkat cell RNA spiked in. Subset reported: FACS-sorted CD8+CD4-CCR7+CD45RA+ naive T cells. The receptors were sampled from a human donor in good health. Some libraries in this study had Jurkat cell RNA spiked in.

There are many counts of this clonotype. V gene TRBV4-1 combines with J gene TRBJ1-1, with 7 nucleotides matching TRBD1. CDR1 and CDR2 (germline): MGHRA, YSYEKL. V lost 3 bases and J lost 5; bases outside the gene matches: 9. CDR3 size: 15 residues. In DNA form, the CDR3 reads TGCGCCAGCAGCCAGGGGAACAGGGGATTAACTGAAGCTTTCTTT. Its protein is CASSQGNRGLTEAFF.

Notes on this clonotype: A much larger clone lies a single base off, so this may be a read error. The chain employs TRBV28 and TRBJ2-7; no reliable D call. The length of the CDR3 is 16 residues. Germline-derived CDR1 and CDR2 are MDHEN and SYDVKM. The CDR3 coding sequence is TGTGTCAGCAGTCCAACCCCCCCCCTGGACTCCTACGAGCAGTACTTC. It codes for CVSSPTPPLDSYEQYF.

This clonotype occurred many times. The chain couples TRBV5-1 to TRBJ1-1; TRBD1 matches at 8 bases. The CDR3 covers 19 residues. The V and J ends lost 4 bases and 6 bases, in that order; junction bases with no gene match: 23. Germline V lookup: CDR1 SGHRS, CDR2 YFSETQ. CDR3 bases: TGCGCCAGCAGCGCGCGGGAAGGACAGGGCCACCTCGGACTTTCTGAAGCTTTCTTT. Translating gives CASSAREGQGHLGLSEAFF.

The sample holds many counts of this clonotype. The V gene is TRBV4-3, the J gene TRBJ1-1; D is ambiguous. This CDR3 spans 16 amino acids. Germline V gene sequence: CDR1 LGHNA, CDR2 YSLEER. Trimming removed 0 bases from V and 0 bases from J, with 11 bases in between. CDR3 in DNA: TGCGCCAGCAGCCAAGATCTTTACAGCATGAACACTGAAGCTTTCTTT. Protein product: CASSQDLYSMNTEAFF.

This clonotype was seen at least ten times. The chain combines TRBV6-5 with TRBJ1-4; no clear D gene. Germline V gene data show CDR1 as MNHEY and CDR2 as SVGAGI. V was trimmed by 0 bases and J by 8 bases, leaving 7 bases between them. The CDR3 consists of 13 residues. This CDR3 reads CASSYSTGEKLFF. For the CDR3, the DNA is TGTGCCAGCAGTTACTCGACCGGGGAAAAACTGTTTTTT.

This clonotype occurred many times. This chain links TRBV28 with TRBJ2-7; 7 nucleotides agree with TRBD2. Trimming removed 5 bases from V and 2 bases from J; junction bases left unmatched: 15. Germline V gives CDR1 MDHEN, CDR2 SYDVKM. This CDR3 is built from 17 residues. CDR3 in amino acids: CASSILGGTITPYEQYF. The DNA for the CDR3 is TGTGCCAGCAGTATCCTCGGGGGGACGATTACCCCCTACGAGCAGTACTTC.

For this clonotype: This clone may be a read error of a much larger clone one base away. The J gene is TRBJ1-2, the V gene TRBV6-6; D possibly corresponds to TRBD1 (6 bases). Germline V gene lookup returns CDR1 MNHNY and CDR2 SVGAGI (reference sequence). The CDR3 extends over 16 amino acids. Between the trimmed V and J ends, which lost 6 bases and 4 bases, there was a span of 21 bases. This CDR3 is CASSQNRELVVYGYTF. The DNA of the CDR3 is TGTGCCAGCAGCCAAAACAGGGAATTAGTGGTCTATGGCTACACCTTC.

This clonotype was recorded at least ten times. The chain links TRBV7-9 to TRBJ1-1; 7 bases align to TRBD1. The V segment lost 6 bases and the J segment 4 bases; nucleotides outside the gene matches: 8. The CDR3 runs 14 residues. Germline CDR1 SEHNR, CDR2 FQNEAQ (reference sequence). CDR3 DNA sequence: TGTGCCAGCAGGTCAGGGGGATCGGGCACTGAAGCTTTCTTT. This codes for CASRSGGSGTEAFF.

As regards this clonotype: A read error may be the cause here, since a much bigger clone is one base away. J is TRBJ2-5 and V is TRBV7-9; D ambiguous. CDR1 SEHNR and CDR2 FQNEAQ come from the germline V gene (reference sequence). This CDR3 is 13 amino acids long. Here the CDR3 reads CAGSTLPVETQYF. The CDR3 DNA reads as TGTGCCGGCAGCACCCTCCCCGTAGAGACCCAGTACTTC.

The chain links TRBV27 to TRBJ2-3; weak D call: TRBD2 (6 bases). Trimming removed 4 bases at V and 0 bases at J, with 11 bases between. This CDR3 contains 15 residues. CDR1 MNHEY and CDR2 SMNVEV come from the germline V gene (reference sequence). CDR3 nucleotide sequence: TGTGCCAGCAGTTACCTAGCGTATAGCACAGATACGCAGTATTTT. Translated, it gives CASSYLAYSTDTQYF.

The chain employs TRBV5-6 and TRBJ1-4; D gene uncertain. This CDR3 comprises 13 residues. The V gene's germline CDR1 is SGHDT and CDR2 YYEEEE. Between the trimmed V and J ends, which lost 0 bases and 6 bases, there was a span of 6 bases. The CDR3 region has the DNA TGTGCCAGCAGCTTGGAAGCGGATGAAAAACTGTTTTTT. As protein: CASSLEADEKLFF.